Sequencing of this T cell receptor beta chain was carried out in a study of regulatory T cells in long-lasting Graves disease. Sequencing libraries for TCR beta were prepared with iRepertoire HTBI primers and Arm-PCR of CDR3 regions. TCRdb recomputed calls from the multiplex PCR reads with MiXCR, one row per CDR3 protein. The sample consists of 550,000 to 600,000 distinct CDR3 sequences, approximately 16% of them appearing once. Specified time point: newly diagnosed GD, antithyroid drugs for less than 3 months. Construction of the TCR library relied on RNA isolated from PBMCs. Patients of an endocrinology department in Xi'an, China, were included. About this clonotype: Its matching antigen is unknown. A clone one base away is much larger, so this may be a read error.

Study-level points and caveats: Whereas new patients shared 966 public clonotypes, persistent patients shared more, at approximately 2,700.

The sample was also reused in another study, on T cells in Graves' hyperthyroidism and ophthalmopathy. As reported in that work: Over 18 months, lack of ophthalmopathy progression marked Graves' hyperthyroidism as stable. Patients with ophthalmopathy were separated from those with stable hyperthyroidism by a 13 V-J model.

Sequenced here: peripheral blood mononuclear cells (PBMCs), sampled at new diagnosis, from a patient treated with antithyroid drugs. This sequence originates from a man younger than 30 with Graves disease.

The CDR3 sequence: CASATTGTSGSGTQYF. The CDR3 DNA reads as TGTGCCAGCGCCACGACCGGGACTAGCGGGAGCGGGACCCAGTACTTC. The J gene is TRBJ2-5, the V gene TRBV12-3 or TRBV12-4, with 14 bases lining up with TRBD2. The CDR3 consists of 16 residues. V lost 8 bases to trimming and J lost 7 bases; unmatched junction nucleotides: 12.